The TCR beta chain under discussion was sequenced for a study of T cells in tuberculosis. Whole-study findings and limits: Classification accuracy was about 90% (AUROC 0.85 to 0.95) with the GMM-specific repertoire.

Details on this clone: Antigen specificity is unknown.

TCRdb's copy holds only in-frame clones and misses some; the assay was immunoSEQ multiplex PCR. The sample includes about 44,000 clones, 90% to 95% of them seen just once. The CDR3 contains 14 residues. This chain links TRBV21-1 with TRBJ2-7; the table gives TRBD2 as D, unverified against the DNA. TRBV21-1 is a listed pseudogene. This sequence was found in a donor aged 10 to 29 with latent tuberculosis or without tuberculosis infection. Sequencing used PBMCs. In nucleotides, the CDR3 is TGTGCCAGCAGCAAAGTTAGCGGGGGTTACGAGCAGTACTTC. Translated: CASSKVSGGYEQYF.